These 13 T cell receptor beta chains were all obtained from the same sample, sequenced in a study of blood T cell repertoires in COVID-19. TCRdb's copy holds only in-frame clones and misses some; the assay was immunoSEQ multiplex PCR. The data show under 300,000 clones, 65% to 90% seen once. Sequenced sample: peripheral blood. The source of these receptors is a woman aged 80 or over with active or convalescent COVID-19.

The gene calls are TRBV5-1 and TRBJ2-4; perhaps TRBD1 as D (5 bases). Germline V gene sequence: CDR1 SGHRS, CDR2 YFSETQ. CDR3 length: 14 residues. V was trimmed by 0 bases and J by 1 base, leaving 5 bases between them. The DNA of the CDR3 is TGCGCCAGCAGCTTGGAGGGGGCCAAAAACATTCAGTACTTC. This sequence encodes CASSLEGAKNIQYF.

Here the CDR3 DNA reads TGTGCCAGCAGCCGCCTGGGAGGAACCAACACCGGGGAGCTGTTTTTT. Encoded protein: CASSRLGGTNTGELFF. This chain joins TRBV4-2 and TRBJ2-2; TRBD2 might be the D (6 bases). This CDR3 contains 16 residues. V was shortened by 4 bases and J by 2 bases, with 14 bases between the two germline ends. Germline V CDR1 and CDR2: LGHNA, YNFKEQ.

This clone appeared a few times. The chain couples TRBV7-9 to TRBJ2-7; 10 bases are shared with TRBD1. Germline values: CDR1 SEHNR, CDR2 FQNEAQ (reference sequence). The length of the CDR3 is 15 residues. Unmatched junction bases numbered 6, after V lost 5 bases and J lost 2 bases. Here the CDR3 DNA reads TGTGCCAGCAGCCGAACTGACAGGGGGCCCTACGAGCAGTACTTC. Translating it yields CASSRTDRGPYEQYF.

The chain is built from TRBV3-1 (or the pseudogene TRBV3-2) and TRBJ1-2; a weak D match, TRBD1 (6 bases). From germline, CDR1 is LGHDT and CDR2 YNNKEL (reference sequence). V shed 4 bases and J shed 8 bases, with 14 bases lying between them. The CDR3 runs to 13 residues. The DNA for the CDR3 is TGTGCCAGCAGCCGCCGGGACATGAGGGGCTACACCTTC. Protein sequence: CASSRRDMRGYTF.

The rearrangement uses TRBV2 and TRBJ1-1; unclear D gene. CDR1 and CDR2 (germline): SNHLY, FYNNEI. V was trimmed by 6 bases and J by 0 bases, leaving 5 bases between them. The length of the CDR3 is 12 residues. The CDR3 region has the DNA TGTGCCAGCAGCTACGTGAACACTGAAGCTTTCTTT. Amino acid sequence: CASSYVNTEAFF.

The V gene is TRBV5-1, the J gene TRBJ1-3; maybe TRBD1 (5 bases). Trimming removed 0 bases from V and 0 bases from J, with 7 bases in between. CDR1 is SGHRS and CDR2 is YFSETQ in the germline V gene. CDR3 length: 15 amino acids. Here the CDR3 reads CASSLDGGSGNTIYF. CDR3 in DNA: TGCGCCAGCAGCTTGGACGGGGGCTCTGGAAACACCATATATTTT.

This chain links TRBV5-1 with TRBJ1-2, with 8 bases aligning to TRBD1. CDR1 and CDR2 (germline): SGHRS, YFSETQ. The V and J ends lost 4 bases and 4 bases, in that order; junction bases with no gene match: 9. This CDR3 spans 15 amino acids. The CDR3 region is CASSLGSGGGYGYTF. CDR3 DNA sequence: TGCGCCAGCAGCCTGGGGTCAGGGGGCGGCTATGGCTACACCTTC.

The V call is TRBV2, the J call TRBJ2-1; the D gene is possibly TRBD1 (6 bases). Trimming left V 4 bases short and J 6 bases short, with 19 bases between. Germline CDR1 reads SNHLY; CDR2 reads FYNNEI. This CDR3 is 16 amino acids long. CDR3 sequence reads: CASSVEGQIVINEQFF. The CDR3 nucleotides read TGTGCCAGCAGTGTAGAAGGACAGATCGTGATCAATGAGCAGTTCTTC.

The V gene is TRBV19, the J gene TRBJ1-6, with TRBD1 as a possible D gene (6 bases). The CDR3 is made up of 14 amino acids. Trimming cost V 1 base and J 10 bases, with 11 bases left between them. Germline CDR1 is LNHDA and CDR2 is SQIVND (reference sequence). The DNA of the CDR3 is TGTGCCAGTAGTATAGTCAGGGGAGACTCACCCCTCCACTTT. It yields the protein CASSIVRGDSPLHF. The entire variable domain, with the rest obtained from reference TRBV19 and TRBJ1-6, is as follows: DGGITQSPKYLFRKEGQNVTLSCEQNLNHDAMYWYRQDPGQGLRLIYYSQIVNDFQKGDIAEGYSVSREKKESFPLTVTSAQKNPTAFYLCASSIVRGDSPLHFGNGTRLTVT.

The rearrangement links TRBV5-1 to TRBJ2-2; 8 bases map to TRBD1. The CDR3 length is 15 residues. Germline V gene lookup returns CDR1 SGHRS and CDR2 YFSETQ. V gave up 5 bases and J gave up 1 base; unmatched junction bases: 4. The CDR3 protein is CASRPGTGNTGELFF. Written as DNA, the CDR3 is TGCGCCAGCAGACCCGGGACAGGGAACACCGGGGAGCTGTTTTTT.

This clone is a singleton in its sample. The chain joins TRBV2 to TRBJ1-5, with a possible D match to TRBD1 (6 bases). V shed 5 bases and J shed 6 bases, with 17 bases lying between them. The CDR3 consists of 15 residues. CDR1 is SNHLY and CDR2 is FYNNEI in the germline V gene. CDR3 loop: CASSKGGQGFQPQHF. The DNA for the CDR3 is TGTGCCAGCAGTAAGGGGGGGCAAGGGTTTCAGCCCCAGCATTTT.

This clone was seen more than once but under ten times. No conserved phenylalanine or tryptophan is present at the end of the CDR3, so a read error is the likely explanation. Because the CDR3's place on the DNA is in doubt, the DNA is left out and the CDR3 is given as listed by TCRdb. This rearrangement joins TRBV28 to TRBJ1-1. Inclusive of both ends, the CDR3 amounts to 12 amino acids. From germline, CDR1 is MDHEN and CDR2 SYDVKM. CDR3 sequence: CASSSQRGFSGQ.

The CDR3: CASSATVSNEKLFF. The DNA for the CDR3 is TGTGCCAGCAGCGCGACAGTGTCTAATGAAAAACTGTTTTTT. This chain links TRBV9 with TRBJ1-4; possibly TRBD1 for D (5 bases). This CDR3 is 14 amino acids long. Per germline, CDR1 SGDLS and CDR2 YYNGEE. The V end was cut by 3 bases, the J end by 3 bases, with 9 bases between.